These 32 T cell receptor beta chains share one sample of origin, sequenced in a study of blood T cell repertoires in COVID-19 (dated by TCRdb to the early 2020s). The library was produced with the immunoSEQ multiplex PCR assay. The clones in this table, taken by TCRdb from immuneACCESS, are in-frame only. Not every clone is retained; where verified, under half of the shortfall comes from an unresolved V gene, and the cause of the rest is unknown. This sample holds hundreds of thousands of clones; less than 90% were observed only once. The biggest ten clones account for around 2.6% of the sample. The sequenced material came from peripheral blood. The receptor set was obtained from a woman between 65 and 79 years old with active or convalescent COVID-19.

The V call is TRBV9, the J call TRBJ2-3, with TRBD2 matching 8 bases. The germline gives CDR1 SGDLS, CDR2 YYNGEE. This CDR3 contains 17 residues. V trimming: 1 base; J trimming: 3 bases; junction bases outside the gene matches: 10. The CDR3 sequence is CASSVSLWAGGTDTQYF. CDR3 coding DNA: TGTGCCAGCAGCGTATCTCTATGGGCGGGAGGAACAGATACGCAGTATTTT.

The chain employs TRBV6-5 and TRBJ1-1, with unresolved D. Trimming took off 5 bases at V and 4 bases at J, with 14 bases between the two ends. The CDR3 is 14 amino acids. The V gene's germline CDR1 is MNHEY and CDR2 SVGAGI. The CDR3 region has the DNA TGTGCCAGCAGTCCCCACCGGGATACCACTGAAGCTTTCTTT. Its protein product is CASSPHRDTTEAFF.

The chain's CDR3 is CASSLAGTYEQYF. CDR3 sequence (DNA): TGTGCCAGCAGTTTGGCAGGGACCTACGAGCAGTACTTC. The genes are TRBV28 and TRBJ2-7, with D possibly being TRBD1 (5 bases). The CDR3 covers 13 residues. From germline, CDR1 is MDHEN and CDR2 SYDVKM. Trimming stripped 3 bases from V and 2 bases from J, with 8 bases between.

The V gene is TRBV19, the J gene TRBJ2-3, with 13 bases identical to TRBD2. CDR3 length equals 16 residues. Looked up from germline, CDR1 is LNHDA and CDR2 is SQIVND (reference sequence). V was clipped by 6 bases and J by 2 bases; unmatched bases: 5. The CDR3 bases are TGTGCCAGTAGGAGAGGACTAGCGGGGGTCACAGATACGCAGTATTTT. Its translation is CASRRGLAGVTDTQYF.

The genes are TRBV6-5 and TRBJ2-5, with TRBD1 matching 7 bases. V dropped 2 bases and J dropped 1; count of bases not matched to a gene: 7. The V gene's germline CDR1 is MNHEY and CDR2 SVGAGI. The CDR3 runs 16 residues. The CDR3 DNA reads TGTGCCAGCAGTTACACTGAACAGGGGCTCCAAGAGACCCAGTACTTC. Residues: CASSYTEQGLQETQYF.

In its sample, this clone was seen many times. The chain recombines TRBV5-6 with TRBJ2-7, with 11 positions matching TRBD2. CDR1 is SGHDT and CDR2 is YYEEEE in the germline V gene. The CDR3 length is 16 residues. The ends lost 6 bases at V and 0 bases at J; junction bases unmatched: 8. The CDR3 reads CASTPTGTSGSYEQYF. The CDR3 DNA reads as TGTGCCAGCACCCCTACCGGGACTAGCGGCTCCTACGAGCAGTACTTC.

This clone is a singleton in its sample. The chain is built from TRBV5-1 and TRBJ1-1, with D possibly matching TRBD1 (6 bases). Trimming removed 2 bases from V and 6 bases from J, with 11 bases in between. This CDR3 has 13 amino acids. Per germline, CDR1 SGHRS and CDR2 YFSETQ. CDR3 sequence: CASSLQGLAEAFF. The CDR3 DNA reads TGCGCCAGCAGCTTACAGGGTCTGGCTGAAGCTTTCTTT.

The chain is built from TRBV12-3 or TRBV12-4 and TRBJ1-2; the D gene is possibly TRBD1 (5 bases). The length of the CDR3 is 12 residues. The ends were cut back, 3 bases at V and 4 bases at J, with 6 bases in the middle. The CDR3 region is CASSLQGYGYTF. The CDR3 DNA is TGTGCCAGCAGTTTGCAGGGCTATGGCTACACCTTC.

The chain links TRBV18 to TRBJ2-7; tentatively, D is TRBD2 (5 bases). Trimming cost V 3 bases and J 1 base, with 13 bases left between them. In germline, CDR1 is KGHSH, CDR2 LQKENI. The CDR3 totals 15 residues. The DNA for the CDR3 is TGTGCCAGCTCACCCTCCCGGACTGGGTCCTACGAGCAGTACTTC. It yields the protein CASSPSRTGSYEQYF.

The V call is TRBV28, the J call TRBJ1-3; 7 nucleotides match TRBD1. CDR3 length: 13 residues. Germline lookup yields CDR1 MDHEN and CDR2 SYDVKM. Trimming cost V 11 bases and J 0 bases; bases outside gene matches: 4. DNA of the CDR3: TGTGCCTGTCAGGGGGGCTCTGGAAACACCATATATTTT. It yields the protein CACQGGSGNTIYF.

This clone was counted once. Because the CDR3's place on the DNA is in doubt, the DNA is left out and the CDR3 is given as listed by TCRdb. The chain combines TRBV1 with TRBJ2-6; the table's D gene call, TRBD2, was not cross checked with the DNA. TRBV1 is described as a pseudogene. Including both end residues, the CDR3 is 21 amino acids long. The CDR3 region is CTSSQELGDASFGSGANVLTF.

In its sample, this clone was seen a few times. This chain uses TRBV18 with TRBJ2-1; D ambiguous. Per the germline V gene, CDR1 is KGHSH and CDR2 is LQKENI. This CDR3 spans 13 amino acids. V was clipped by 3 bases and J by 4 bases, with 7 bases between them. The CDR3 nucleotides are TGTGCCAGCTCACCGGCCGGGTACAATGAGCAGTTCTTC. It encodes CASSPAGYNEQFF.

The chain uses TRBV11-2 and TRBJ1-1; TRBD1 might be the D (6 bases). Germline V gives CDR1 SGHAT, CDR2 FQNNGV. The V end was cut by 10 bases, the J end by 0 bases, with 12 bases between. The CDR3 sequence is 13 residues long. The CDR3 is CATRQALNTEAFF. The CDR3, as DNA: TGTGCCACCCGACAGGCCTTGAACACTGAAGCTTTCTTT.

Written as DNA, the CDR3 is TGCGCCAGCAGCTTGGCCGGACAGCCGGATGAAAAACTGTTTTTT. Protein: CASSLAGQPDEKLFF. The J gene is TRBJ1-4, the V gene TRBV5-1, with D maybe TRBD1 (6 bases). This CDR3 has 15 residues. V lost 0 bases and J 6 bases, leaving 12 bases between the germline ends. Per germline, CDR1 SGHRS and CDR2 YFSETQ.

The count of this clone is one. V and J are TRBV30 and TRBJ2-2, with 13 bases lining up with TRBD2. Germline CDR1 is GTSNPN and CDR2 is SVGIG (reference sequence). J was trimmed by 6 bases and V by 6 bases; bases with no gene match: 4. This CDR3 is built from 14 residues. Here the CDR3 DNA reads TGTGCCTGCGGACTAGCGGGGGAGGCCGGGGAGCTGTTTTTT. Its protein product is CACGLAGEAGELFF.

V gene TRBV24-1 combines with J gene TRBJ2-5; TRBD2 aligns across 7 bases. Germline CDR1 KGHDR, CDR2 SFDVKD. The CDR3 covers 16 residues. Trimming took 2 bases from V and 4 from J; bases not matched to a gene: 9. The chain's CDR3 is CATSDWAGEVGETQYF. CDR3 DNA: TGTGCCACCAGTGATTGGGCGGGAGAGGTAGGAGAGACCCAGTACTTC.

This chain connects TRBV5-1 to TRBJ2-7; 10 bases fit TRBD2. CDR3 size: 18 residues. The ends lost 4 bases at V and 0 bases at J; junction bases unmatched: 13. The germline V gene has CDR1 SGHRS and CDR2 YFSETQ. The CDR3 reads CASSPNPGLATDSYEQYF. The DNA of the CDR3 is TGCGCCAGCAGCCCGAATCCGGGACTAGCGACTGACTCCTACGAGCAGTACTTC.

The chain joins TRBV6-5 to TRBJ2-5, with 10 bases that match TRBD1. From germline, CDR1 is MNHEY and CDR2 SVGAGI. The CDR3 consists of 15 residues. V lost 2 bases, J lost 3 bases, and 3 bases stayed unmatched. The CDR3 DNA is TGTGCCAGCAGTTACCAGACAGGGGGCAAAGAGACCCAGTACTTC. It specifies CASSYQTGGKETQYF.

The rearrangement links TRBV9 to TRBJ2-7; a possible D gene is TRBD1 (7 bases). CDR3 length: 15 residues. CDR1 SGDLS and CDR2 YYNGEE come from the germline V gene. The ends were cut back, 0 bases at V and 6 bases at J, with 16 bases in the middle. CDR3 DNA: TGTGCCAGCAGCGTAGAGGGTCAGGGGGGAGTCGAGCAGTACTTC. Its protein product is CASSVEGQGGVEQYF.

The V call is TRBV3-1 (or the pseudogene TRBV3-2), the J call TRBJ1-2; no firm D call. V was cut by 4 bases and J by 6 bases, with 6 bases left in between. CDR1 and CDR2 from the germline V gene are LGHDT and YNNKEL (reference sequence). The CDR3 is 11 amino acids. In nucleotides, the CDR3 is TGTGCCAGCAGCCGGGCTGATGGCTACACCTTC. Protein sequence: CASSRADGYTF.

This clone was seen more than once but under ten times. Other DNA sequences within the sample encode an identical CDR3. The chain uses TRBV28 and TRBJ2-7, with D perhaps matching TRBD2 (6 bases). The CDR3 runs to 13 residues. Looked up from germline, CDR1 is MDHEN and CDR2 is SYDVKM. V lost 2 bases and J 2 bases, leaving 7 bases between the germline ends. CDR3 residues: CASSLAGPYEQYF. The CDR3 bases are TGTGCCAGCAGTTTAGCGGGACCCTACGAGCAGTACTTC.

This chain joins TRBV6-2 or TRBV6-3 and TRBJ2-7; D is uncertain. Per germline, CDR1 MNHEY and CDR2 SVGEGT. This CDR3 region has 16 residues. Trimming pared 2 bases from V and 0 bases from J, leaving 14 bases between. CDR3 sequence: CASSYSRLLSSYEQYF. DNA of the CDR3: TGTGCCAGCAGTTACAGTCGCCTTCTTAGCTCCTACGAGCAGTACTTC.

Many counts were recorded for this clone. The chain combines TRBV4-1 with TRBJ2-2; the match to TRBD1 covers 11 bases. The CDR3 has 19 residues. Losses at the gene ends were 3 bases for V and 3 bases for J; bases not matched to a gene: 12. Germline values: CDR1 MGHRA, CDR2 YSYEKL. The CDR3 spells CASSQPRTGGSSYTGELFF. CDR3 DNA: TGCGCCAGCAGCCAGCCTCGGACAGGGGGCTCGTCTTACACCGGGGAGCTGTTTTTT.

The chain combines TRBV18 with TRBJ1-2; TRBD1 agrees at 11 bases. Germline V gene sequence: CDR1 KGHSH, CDR2 LQKENI. The CDR3 totals 15 residues. The J segment lost 6 bases and the V segment lost 1 base, leaving 4 bases of the junction unmatched. CDR3 bases: TGTGCCAGCTCACCACTCGGACAGGGGGCCGATGGCTACACCTTC. Amino acid sequence: CASSPLGQGADGYTF.

This clone has a single count. The J gene is TRBJ2-7, the V gene TRBV7-8; TRBD2 matches 11 bases. This CDR3 contains 15 residues. Per the germline V gene, CDR1 is SGHVS and CDR2 is FQNEAQ. Trimming took 1 base from V and 5 from J; bases not matched to a gene: 4. The chain's CDR3 is CASSLELAGVHEQYF. CDR3 in DNA: TGTGCCAGCAGCTTAGAACTAGCGGGAGTCCACGAGCAGTACTTC.

The rearrangement joins TRBV7-8 to TRBJ1-1; no clear D gene. V gave up 1 base and J gave up 2 bases, with 11 bases separating them. The CDR3 length is 15 residues. Looked up from germline, CDR1 is SGHVS and CDR2 is FQNEAQ. DNA of the CDR3: TGTGCCAGCAGCTTAGGCAAGCGAACAAACACTGAAGCTTTCTTT. Translating gives CASSLGKRTNTEAFF. The full variable domain, its missing parts supplied by reference TRBV7-8 and TRBJ1-1, is GAGVSQSPRYKVAKRGQDVALRCDPISGHVSLFWYQQALGQGPEFLTYFQNEAQLDKSGLPSDRFFAERPEGSVSTLKIQRTQQEDSAVYLCASSLGKRTNTEAFFGQGTRLTVV.

J is TRBJ2-5 and V is TRBV28, with D possibly matching TRBD2 (5 bases). V was trimmed by 6 bases and J by 1 base, leaving 12 bases between them. Looked up from germline, CDR1 is MDHEN and CDR2 is SYDVKM. This CDR3 has 14 residues. CDR3 in DNA: TGTGCCAGCAGCTCCGGACTCCGCCAAGAGACCCAGTACTTC. Protein product: CASSSGLRQETQYF.

The chain uses TRBV5-1 and TRBJ2-5; D not certain. The CDR3 is 14 amino acids. Germline CDR1 is SGHRS and CDR2 is YFSETQ. V was trimmed by 4 bases and J by 5 bases, leaving 15 bases between them. The CDR3 protein is CASSLGTVEETQYF. The CDR3 region has the DNA TGCGCCAGCAGCCTAGGTACGGTAGAGGAGACCCAGTACTTC.

The chain recombines TRBV10-3 with TRBJ2-7, with 7 bases identical to TRBD1. The trim removed 5 bases at V and 1 base at J, leaving 5 bases unmatched. CDR3 length equals 14 residues. CDR1 is ENHRY, CDR2 SYGVKD, per germline. The CDR3 bases are TGTGCCATCAGTCTGGGACAGCCATCCTACGAGCAGTACTTC. It yields the protein CAISLGQPSYEQYF.

The J gene is TRBJ1-5, the V gene TRBV5-1; 9 nucleotides match TRBD1. V was pared by 4 bases and J by 4 bases, with 6 bases of the junction left unmatched. The CDR3 runs to 15 residues. Germline CDR1 reads SGHRS; CDR2 reads YFSETQ. The CDR3 loop reads CASSQQGARNQPQHF. CDR3 nucleotide sequence: TGCGCCAGCAGCCAACAGGGGGCAAGGAATCAGCCCCAGCATTTT.

The chain has TRBV7-9 and TRBJ2-1, with 11 bases aligning to TRBD1. Germline V gene sequence: CDR1 SEHNR, CDR2 FQNEAQ (reference sequence). Trimming removed 5 bases from V and 5 bases from J; junction bases left unmatched: 8. This CDR3 comprises 16 residues. For the CDR3, the DNA is TGTGCCAGCAGCCCCTCGCGGGACAGGGGGAACAATGAGCAGTTCTTC. Encoded protein: CASSPSRDRGNNEQFF.

This clone was seen a single time. The J gene is TRBJ2-2, the V gene TRBV9; 9 bases match TRBD1. Trimming cost V 5 bases and J 2 bases; bases outside gene matches: 4. This CDR3 region has 15 residues. The V gene's germline CDR1 is SGDLS and CDR2 YYNGEE. The CDR3 DNA follows: TGTGCCAGCAGGATGGGACAGGGCAACACCGGGGAGCTGTTTTTT. As protein: CASRMGQGNTGELFF.